The 16 T cell receptor beta chains below come from one sample, sequenced in a study of control samples from healthy donors and cancer patients. TCRdb's copy holds only in-frame clones and misses some; the assay was immunoSEQ multiplex PCR. The table includes about 130,000 clones, 90% detected once. The sample taken for sequencing was blood. These receptors all come from a man aged 40-49 years in good health.

V is TRBV5-1 and J is TRBJ2-5; the D gene is possibly TRBD2 (6 bases). The V end was cut by 7 bases, the J end by 4 bases, with 20 bases between. This CDR3 region has 15 residues. Germline assignment: CDR1 SGHRS and CDR2 YFSETQ. The CDR3 region has the DNA TGCGCCAGCGGGACTGATTTCCGATCCGGAGAGACCCAGTACTTC. It codes for CASGTDFRSGETQYF.

The chain carries TRBV7-3 and TRBJ1-1, with D uncertain. V lost 4 bases, J lost 3 bases, and 9 bases lay in between. Germline-derived CDR1 and CDR2 are SGHTA and FQGTGA. The CDR3 spans 13 residues. CDR3 bases: TGTGCCAGCAGCTCGGGGAGGGACACTGAAGCTTTCTTT. Translation: CASSSGRDTEAFF.

The CDR3 reads CASSLGVQAEAFF. CDR3 nucleotides: TGTGCCAGCAGCTTAGGGGTGCAGGCTGAAGCTTTCTTT. J is TRBJ1-1 and V is TRBV5-4; possibly TRBD1 for D (5 bases). The V end lost 2 bases, the J end lost 6 bases, and 11 bases lay between the germline ends. CDR1 and CDR2 (germline): SGHNT, YYREEE (reference sequence). This CDR3 comprises 13 residues.

This chain uses TRBV5-4 with TRBJ1-1, with TRBD1 identical over 7 bases. The V gene's germline CDR1 is SGHNT and CDR2 YYREEE (reference sequence). V lost 7 bases and J lost 5; bases outside the gene matches: 8. This CDR3 contains 13 residues. The chain's CDR3 is CASGRQGRTEAFF. The CDR3 coding sequence is TGTGCCAGCGGTCGACAGGGCCGGACTGAAGCTTTCTTT.

This chain joins TRBV13 and TRBJ2-2; TRBD2 might be the D (5 bases). Germline-derived CDR1 and CDR2 are PRHDT and FYEKMQ (reference sequence). The V end lost 1 base, the J end lost 1 base, and 10 bases lay between the germline ends. The CDR3 sequence is 16 residues long. CDR3 sequence (DNA): TGTGCCAGCAGCTTAGCTAACGGGGAGAACACCGGGGAGCTGTTTTTT. It translates to CASSLANGENTGELFF.

V gene TRBV10-1 combines with J gene TRBJ2-2; 9 positions agree with TRBD2. The CDR3 sequence is 17 residues long. The germline CDR1 and CDR2 sequences are WNHNN and SYGVQD (reference sequence). Unmatched junction bases numbered 5, after V lost 3 bases and J lost 0 bases. As DNA, the CDR3 is TGCGCCAGCAGTGAACTAGCGGGCTACGCGAACACCGGGGAGCTGTTTTTT. As protein: CASSELAGYANTGELFF.

In DNA form, the CDR3 reads TGTGCCAGCAGTGTTCGATACACCGGGGAGCTGTTTTTT. This gives the protein CASSVRYTGELFF. The chain links TRBV2 to TRBJ2-2; no clear D gene. The CDR3 is 13 residues long. Germline lookup yields CDR1 SNHLY and CDR2 FYNNEI. V was pared by 4 bases and J by 3 bases, with 6 bases between.

DNA for the CDR3: TGTGCCAGCAGCCCCGACCTGGACAGCCTTAAGACCCAGTACTTC. Its translation: CASSPDLDSLKTQYF. The chain uses TRBV5-4 and TRBJ2-5, with TRBD1 as a possible D gene (6 bases). Germline V gene sequence: CDR1 SGHNT, CDR2 YYREEE (reference sequence). This CDR3 has 15 amino acids. With 4 bases removed from V and 6 bases from J, the gap between germline ends came to 19 bases. The entire variable domain, with the rest obtained from reference TRBV5-4 and TRBJ2-5, is as follows: ETGVTQSPTHLIKTRGQQVTLRCSSQSGHNTVSWYQQALGQGPQFIFQYYREEENGRGNFPPRFSGLQFPNYSSELNVNALELDDSALYLCASSPDLDSLKTQYFGPGTRLLVL.

V usage is TRBV5-8 and J usage is TRBJ2-7; 7 bases align to TRBD1. This CDR3 spans 15 amino acids. Germline V gene sequence: CDR1 SGHTS, CDR2 YDEGEE. Trimming removed 4 bases from V and 2 bases from J; junction bases left unmatched: 9. The CDR3 here is CASSLRTGWPYEQYF. The CDR3 region has the DNA TGTGCCAGCAGCCTGCGGACAGGTTGGCCCTACGAGCAGTACTTC. The full variable domain, with the rest looked up from reference TRBV5-8 and TRBJ2-7, is EAGVTQSPTHLIKTRGQQATLRCSPISGHTSVYWYQQALGLGLQFLLWYDEGEERNRGNFPPRFSGRQFPNYSSELNVNALELEDSALYLCASSLRTGWPYEQYFGPGTRLTVT.

The chain has TRBV6-5 and TRBJ2-1, with D perhaps TRBD1 (5 bases). The CDR3 consists of 16 residues. The V gene lost 3 bases and the J gene lost 0 bases, with 12 bases spanning the gap. Per the germline V gene, CDR1 is MNHEY and CDR2 is SVGAGI. CDR3 sequence: CASSYVGASSYNEQFF. CDR3 DNA: TGTGCCAGCAGTTATGTTGGGGCCAGCTCCTACAATGAGCAGTTCTTC.

The chain has TRBV11-3 and TRBJ2-2, with D possibly being TRBD2 (5 bases). The germline V gene has CDR1 SGHNT and CDR2 YENEEA. CDR3 length: 14 residues. The V end was cut by 4 bases, the J end by 3 bases, with 9 bases between. This chain's CDR3 is CASSSRGYTGELFF. DNA of the CDR3: TGTGCCAGCAGCTCCCGCGGGTACACCGGGGAGCTGTTTTTT.

J is TRBJ2-7 and V is TRBV28; 9 bases agree with TRBD1. The CDR3 runs 14 residues. The germline V gene has CDR1 MDHEN and CDR2 SYDVKM. The V gene end was trimmed by 7 bases and the J gene end by 4 bases; junction bases not matched to a gene: 8. CDR3 nucleotide sequence: TGTGCCAGCAACCCGACAGGGGGGAAGTACGAGCAGTACTTC. Protein product: CASNPTGGKYEQYF.

The chain has TRBV20-1 and TRBJ2-1; no reliable D call. This CDR3 comprises 11 residues. Germline CDR1 is DFQATT and CDR2 is SNEGSKA (reference sequence). V lost 5 bases to trimming and J lost 3 bases, with 5 bases between them. DNA for the CDR3: TGCAGTGCTGTCCGCTACAATGAGCAGTTCTTC. Translating it yields CSAVRYNEQFF.

The V gene is TRBV18, the J gene TRBJ1-2; tentatively, D is TRBD1 (5 bases). CDR1 and CDR2 (germline): KGHSH, LQKENI. This CDR3 has 13 residues. The V end was cut by 4 bases, the J end by 7 bases, with 13 bases between. The chain's CDR3 is CASSREGDSGYTF. CDR3 bases: TGTGCCAGCTCACGGGAAGGGGATTCTGGCTACACCTTC.

The rearrangement uses TRBV5-4 and TRBJ1-2; D is undetermined. Trimming took 4 bases from V and 6 from J, leaving 19 bases between them. The CDR3 length is 15 residues. Per germline, CDR1 SGHNT and CDR2 YYREEE (reference sequence). CDR3 in amino acids: CASSNDHLESNGYTF. The CDR3 region has the DNA TGTGCCAGCAGCAACGACCACCTGGAGAGCAATGGCTACACCTTC. Together with reference TRBV5-4 and TRBJ1-2, the CDR3 gives the full variable domain: ETGVTQSPTHLIKTRGQQVTLRCSSQSGHNTVSWYQQALGQGPQFIFQYYREEENGRGNFPPRFSGLQFPNYSSELNVNALELDDSALYLCASSNDHLESNGYTFGSGTRLTVV.

This chain joins TRBV5-1 and TRBJ2-1; 10 bases match TRBD2. The CDR3 runs to 16 residues. From germline, CDR1 is SGHRS and CDR2 YFSETQ. With 0 bases clipped from V and 7 bases from J, the junction kept 7 bases outside the gene matches. CDR3 DNA: TGCGCCAGCAGCTTGGAGGCTAGCGGGGGTCAAAATGAGCAGTTCTTC. As protein: CASSLEASGGQNEQFF.